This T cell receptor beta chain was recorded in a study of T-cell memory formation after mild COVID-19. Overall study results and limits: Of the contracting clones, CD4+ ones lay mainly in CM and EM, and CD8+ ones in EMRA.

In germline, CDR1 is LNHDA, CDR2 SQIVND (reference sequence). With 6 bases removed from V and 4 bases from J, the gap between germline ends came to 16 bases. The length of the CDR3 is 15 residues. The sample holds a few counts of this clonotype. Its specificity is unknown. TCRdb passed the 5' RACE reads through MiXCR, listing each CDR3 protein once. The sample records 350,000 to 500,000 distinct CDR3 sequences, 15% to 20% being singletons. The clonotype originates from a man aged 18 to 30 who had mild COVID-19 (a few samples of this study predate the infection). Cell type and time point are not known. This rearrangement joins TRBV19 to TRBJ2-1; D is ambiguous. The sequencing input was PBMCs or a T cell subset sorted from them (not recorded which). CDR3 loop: CASSLTENTYNEQFF. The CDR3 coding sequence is TGTGCCAGTAGCCTAACAGAGAATACGTACAATGAGCAGTTCTTC.